The clone carrying this T cell receptor (beta chain) was detected a few times. What it binds is unknown. Using its own MiXCR run on the 5' RACE reads, TCRdb lists one record per CDR3 protein. The data contain about 340,000 distinct CDR3 sequences, more than 9% of them singletons. V dropped 3 bases and J dropped 2; count of bases not matched to a gene: 7. Germline CDR1 DFQATT, CDR2 SNEGSKA (reference sequence). This CDR3 contains 15 residues. This record comes from a study of identical twins. Broader study findings: Cord blood beta clonotypes that were abundant carried fewer insertions, and memory repertoires showed no such trend.

This sample was shared with a second study, whose subject was yellow fever vaccine responses in identical twins.

This sequence was found in a woman younger than 35 in good health. The V and J genes are TRBV20-1 and TRBJ2-1; 7 bases match TRBD2. The material sequenced was CD8+ T cells sorted from blood. The CDR3 loop is CSASLAGVAYNEQFF. CDR3 in DNA: TGCAGTGCTAGCCTTGCGGGAGTTGCCTACAATGAGCAGTTCTTC.